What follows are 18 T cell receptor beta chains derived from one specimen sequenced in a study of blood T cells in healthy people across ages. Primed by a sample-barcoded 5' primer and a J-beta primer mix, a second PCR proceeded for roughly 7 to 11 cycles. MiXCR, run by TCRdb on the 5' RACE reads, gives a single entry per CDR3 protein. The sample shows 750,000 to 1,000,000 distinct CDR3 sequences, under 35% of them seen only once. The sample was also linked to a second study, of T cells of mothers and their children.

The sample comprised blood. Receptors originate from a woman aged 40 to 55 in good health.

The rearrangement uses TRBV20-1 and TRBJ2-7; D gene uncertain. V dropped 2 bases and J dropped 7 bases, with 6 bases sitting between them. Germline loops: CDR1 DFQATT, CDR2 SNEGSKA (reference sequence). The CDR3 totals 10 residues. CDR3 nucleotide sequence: TGCAGTGCTAGATTGCGGGAGCAGTACTTC. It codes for CSARLREQYF.

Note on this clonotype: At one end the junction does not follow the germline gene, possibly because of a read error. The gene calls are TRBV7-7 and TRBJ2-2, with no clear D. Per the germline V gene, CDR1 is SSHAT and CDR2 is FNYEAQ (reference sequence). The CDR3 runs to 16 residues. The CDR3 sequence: CASSSGRPVNTGELFF. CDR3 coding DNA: TGTGCTAGCAGCTCCGGACGGCCCGTAAACACCGGGGAGCTGTTTTTT.

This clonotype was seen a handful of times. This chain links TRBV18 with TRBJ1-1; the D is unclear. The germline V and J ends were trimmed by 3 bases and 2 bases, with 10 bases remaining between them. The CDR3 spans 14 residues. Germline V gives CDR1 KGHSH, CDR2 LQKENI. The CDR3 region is CASSPLSYNTEAFF. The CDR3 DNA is TGTGCCAGCTCACCTCTAAGCTACAACACTGAAGCTTTCTTT.

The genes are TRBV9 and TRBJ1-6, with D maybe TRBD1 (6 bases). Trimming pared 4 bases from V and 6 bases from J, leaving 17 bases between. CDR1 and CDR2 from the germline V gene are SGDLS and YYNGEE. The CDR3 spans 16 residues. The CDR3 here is CASSPEMGHPNSPLHF. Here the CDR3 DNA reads TGTGCCAGCAGCCCTGAAATGGGACACCCTAATTCACCCCTCCACTTT.

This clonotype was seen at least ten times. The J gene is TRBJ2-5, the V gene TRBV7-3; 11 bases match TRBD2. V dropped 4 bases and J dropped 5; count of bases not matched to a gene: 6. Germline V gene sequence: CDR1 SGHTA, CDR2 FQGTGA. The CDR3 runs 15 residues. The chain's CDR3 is CASSSSGGPMETQYF. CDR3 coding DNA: TGTGCCAGCAGCTCTAGCGGGGGGCCTATGGAGACCCAGTACTTC.

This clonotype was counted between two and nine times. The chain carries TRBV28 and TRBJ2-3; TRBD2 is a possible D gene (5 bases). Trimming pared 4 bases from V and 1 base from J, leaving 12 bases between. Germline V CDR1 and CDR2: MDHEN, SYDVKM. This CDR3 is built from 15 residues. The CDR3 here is CASSWLSEGTDTQYF. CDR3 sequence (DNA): TGTGCCAGCAGTTGGCTATCGGAGGGCACAGATACGCAGTATTTT.

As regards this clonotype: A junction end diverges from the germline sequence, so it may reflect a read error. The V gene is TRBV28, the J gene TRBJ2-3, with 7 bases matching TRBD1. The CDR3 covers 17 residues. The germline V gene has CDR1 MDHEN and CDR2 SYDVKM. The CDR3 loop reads CASTPQGQPISTGTQYF. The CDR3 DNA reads TGTGCCAGCACCCCCCAGGGACAGCCGATTAGCACAGGTACGCAGTATTTT. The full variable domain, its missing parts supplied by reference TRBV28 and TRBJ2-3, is DVKVTQSSRYLVKRTGEKVFLECVQDMDHENMFWYRQDPGLGLRLIYFSYDVKMKEKGDIPEGYSVSREKKERFSLILESASTNQTSMYLCASTPQGQPISTGTQYFGPGTRLTVL.

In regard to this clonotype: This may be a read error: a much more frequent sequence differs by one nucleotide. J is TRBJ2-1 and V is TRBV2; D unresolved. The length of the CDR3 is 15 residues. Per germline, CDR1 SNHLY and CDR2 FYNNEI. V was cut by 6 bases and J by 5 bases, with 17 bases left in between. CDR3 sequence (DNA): TGTGCCAGCAGGCCGGACGTATCATCTAACAATGAGCAGTTCTTC. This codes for CASRPDVSSNNEQFF.

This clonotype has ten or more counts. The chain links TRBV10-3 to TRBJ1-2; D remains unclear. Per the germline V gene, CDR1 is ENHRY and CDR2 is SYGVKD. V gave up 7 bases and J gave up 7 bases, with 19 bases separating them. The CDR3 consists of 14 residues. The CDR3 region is CAIIKELRDPGYTF. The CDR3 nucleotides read TGTGCCATCATAAAGGAGCTGAGGGATCCTGGCTACACCTTC.

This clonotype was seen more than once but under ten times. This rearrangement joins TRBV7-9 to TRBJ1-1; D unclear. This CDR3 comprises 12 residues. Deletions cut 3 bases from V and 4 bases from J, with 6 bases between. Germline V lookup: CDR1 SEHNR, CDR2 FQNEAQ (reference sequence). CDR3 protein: CASSFSATEAFF. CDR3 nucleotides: TGTGCCAGCAGCTTCAGCGCCACTGAAGCTTTCTTT.

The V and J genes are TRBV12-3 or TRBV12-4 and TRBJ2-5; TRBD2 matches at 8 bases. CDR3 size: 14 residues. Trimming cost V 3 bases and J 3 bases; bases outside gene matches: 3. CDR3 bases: TGTGCCAGCAGTTTGAAGGGACTAGAAGAGACCCAGTACTTC. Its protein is CASSLKGLEETQYF.

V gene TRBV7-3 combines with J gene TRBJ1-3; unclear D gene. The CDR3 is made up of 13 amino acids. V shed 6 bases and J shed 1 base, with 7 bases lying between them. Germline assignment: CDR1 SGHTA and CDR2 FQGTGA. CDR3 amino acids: CASSSTSGNTIYF. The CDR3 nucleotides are TGTGCCAGCAGTTCGACTTCTGGAAACACCATATATTTT.

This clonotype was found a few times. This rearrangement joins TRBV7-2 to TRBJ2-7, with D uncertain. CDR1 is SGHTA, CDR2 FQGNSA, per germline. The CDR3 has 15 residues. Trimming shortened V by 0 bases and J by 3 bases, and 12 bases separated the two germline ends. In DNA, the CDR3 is TGTGCCAGCAGCTTAGCCCTGGGAAGGAGCTACGAGCAGTACTTC. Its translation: CASSLALGRSYEQYF.

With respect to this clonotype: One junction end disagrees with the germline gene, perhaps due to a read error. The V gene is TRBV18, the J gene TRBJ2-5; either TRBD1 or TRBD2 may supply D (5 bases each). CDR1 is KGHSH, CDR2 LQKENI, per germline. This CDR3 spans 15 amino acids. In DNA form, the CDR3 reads TGTGCTAGCTCACCACGTGTGGGACCGCAAAAGACCCAGTACTTC. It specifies CASSPRVGPQKTQYF.

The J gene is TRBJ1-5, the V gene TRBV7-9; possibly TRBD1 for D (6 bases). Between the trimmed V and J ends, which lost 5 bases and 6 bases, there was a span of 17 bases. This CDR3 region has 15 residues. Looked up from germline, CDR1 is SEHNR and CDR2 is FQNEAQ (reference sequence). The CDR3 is CASSNFPTGSQPQHF. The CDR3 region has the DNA TGTGCCAGCAGCAATTTCCCAACAGGGTCTCAGCCCCAGCATTTT.

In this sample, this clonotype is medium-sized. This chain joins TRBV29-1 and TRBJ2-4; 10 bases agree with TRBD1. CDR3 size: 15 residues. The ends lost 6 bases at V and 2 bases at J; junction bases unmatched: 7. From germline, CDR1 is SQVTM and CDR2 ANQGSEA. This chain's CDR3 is CSVAGTGATKNIQYF. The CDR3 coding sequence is TGCAGCGTAGCCGGGACAGGGGCAACCAAAAACATTCAGTACTTC. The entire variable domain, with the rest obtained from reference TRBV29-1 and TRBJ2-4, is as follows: SAVISQKPSRDICQRGTSLTIQCQVDSQVTMMFWYRQQPGQSLTLIATANQGSEATYESGFVIDKFPISRPNLTFSTLTVSNMSPEDSSIYLCSVAGTGATKNIQYFGAGTRLSVL.

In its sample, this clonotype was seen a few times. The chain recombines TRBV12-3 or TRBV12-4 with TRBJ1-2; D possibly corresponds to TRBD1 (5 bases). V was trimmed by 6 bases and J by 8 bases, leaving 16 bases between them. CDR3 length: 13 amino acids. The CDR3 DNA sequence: TGTGCCAGCAGCCCGGACATGTCTTGGGGCTACACCTTC. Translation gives CASSPDMSWGYTF.

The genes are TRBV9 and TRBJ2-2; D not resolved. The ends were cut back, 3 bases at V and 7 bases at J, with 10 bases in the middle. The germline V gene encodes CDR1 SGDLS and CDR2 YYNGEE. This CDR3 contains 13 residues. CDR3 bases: TGTGCCAGCAGCGCTGTCGCGGTCGGGGAGCTGTTTTTT. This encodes CASSAVAVGELFF.